Reported below is one T cell receptor beta chain. These data originate in a study of beta chain features in type 1 diabetes. CDR3 length equals 12 residues. Germline values: CDR1 GTSNPN, CDR2 SVGIG (reference sequence). V was cut by 2 bases and J by 5 bases, with 8 bases left in between. Expressed TCRB transcripts were sequenced after all isolated RNA was converted to cDNA. Assay: immunoSEQ multiplex PCR; the TCRdb copy retains only in-frame clones and omits some. The data hold 300,000 to 450,000 clones, with over 9.5% observed a single time. The rearrangement joins TRBV30 to TRBJ2-3, with D unresolved. The source material was naive CD4+ T cells from blood. The source is a man aged 18 to 29 in good health. The CDR3 bases are TGTGCCTGGAGTATAATAAAAGATACGCAGTATTTT. It translates to CAWSIIKDTQYF.